This entry lists 26 T cell receptor beta chains sequenced from one sample in a study of cytomegalovirus exposure and HLA in healthy donors. This PCR relied on a set of 60 Vbeta primers and 13 Jbeta primers. TCRdb's table, derived via immunoSEQ multiplex PCR, lists solely in-frame clones and lacks some. The data show 150,000 to 200,000 clones, 70% to 80% seen once. Input material: PBMCs. The receptors shown here come from a woman in her 30s in good health and CMV-seropositive.

This CDR3 reads CASSQGPVEGEQETQYF. The DNA for the CDR3 is TGTGCCAGCAGCCAAGGACCGGTGGAGGGAGAACAAGAGACCCAGTACTTC. V and J are TRBV4-2 and TRBJ2-5; a weak D match, TRBD2 (6 bases). V was trimmed by 1 base and J by 2 bases, leaving 17 bases between them. CDR1 LGHNA and CDR2 YNFKEQ come from the germline V gene. This CDR3 has 17 residues.

V and J are TRBV18 and TRBJ2-2, with 9 bases matching TRBD2. The V and J ends lost 3 bases and 5 bases, in that order; junction bases with no gene match: 10. The CDR3 has 17 residues. Germline assignment: CDR1 KGHSH and CDR2 LQKENI. This CDR3 reads CASSPIHSGRVTGELFF. CDR3 DNA sequence: TGTGCCAGCTCACCCATACATAGCGGGAGAGTGACCGGGGAGCTGTTTTTT.

V is TRBV18 and J is TRBJ1-1; D possibly corresponds to TRBD1 (5 bases). The CDR3 runs 13 residues. Germline lookup yields CDR1 KGHSH and CDR2 LQKENI. V was shortened by 3 bases and J by 6 bases, with 11 bases between the two germline ends. The CDR3 region has the DNA TGTGCCAGCTCACCGAACGGGGGTCCTGAAGCTTTCTTT. Its protein product is CASSPNGGPEAFF.

The chain joins TRBV19 to TRBJ2-1, with TRBD2 as a possible D gene (6 bases). The germline V and J ends were trimmed by 6 bases and 2 bases, with 11 bases remaining between them. Germline V gene sequence: CDR1 LNHDA, CDR2 SQIVND (reference sequence). This CDR3 has 14 residues. The CDR3 DNA reads as TGTGCCAGTAGCGTAGCGGTCGCCTACAATGAGCAGTTCTTC. Encoded protein: CASSVAVAYNEQFF.

The chain uses TRBV5-1 and TRBJ2-2, with D maybe TRBD1 (6 bases). This CDR3 region has 16 residues. Germline V lookup: CDR1 SGHRS, CDR2 YFSETQ. The V gene lost 0 bases and the J gene lost 4 bases, with 13 bases spanning the gap. The CDR3 loop is CASSLVQGRLTGELFF. DNA for the CDR3: TGCGCCAGCAGCTTGGTCCAGGGGAGACTCACCGGGGAGCTGTTTTTT.

The rearrangement uses TRBV29-1 and TRBJ1-1, with 7 bases aligning to TRBD1. Looked up from germline, CDR1 is SQVTM and CDR2 is ANQGSEA. The V gene end was trimmed by 3 bases and the J gene end by 4 bases; junction bases not matched to a gene: 8. CDR3 length: 14 amino acids. In nucleotides, the CDR3 is TGCAGCGTTGACGACACGACAGGGAGCACTGAAGCTTTCTTT. It codes for CSVDDTTGSTEAFF.

The chain employs TRBV15 and TRBJ2-3, with D possibly being TRBD1 (6 bases). Trimming pared 1 base from V and 6 bases from J, leaving 11 bases between. This CDR3 has 14 residues. Germline-derived CDR1 and CDR2 are LNHNV and YYDKDF (reference sequence). CDR3 sequence: CATSRAGDGDTQYF. The CDR3 DNA follows: TGTGCCACCAGCAGAGCAGGGGATGGGGATACGCAGTATTTT.

The chain is built from TRBV28 and TRBJ2-7, with D possibly being TRBD2 (6 bases). In germline, CDR1 is MDHEN, CDR2 SYDVKM. V lost 8 bases and J 2 bases, leaving 22 bases between the germline ends. The CDR3 loop spans 16 amino acids. The chain's CDR3 is CASAPPGATGAYEQYF. In DNA, the CDR3 is TGTGCCAGCGCACCTCCGGGAGCCACGGGGGCCTACGAGCAGTACTTC.

The table lists this clone with a few counts. The chain is built from TRBV6-4 and TRBJ1-2, with 10 nucleotides matching TRBD1. Per germline, CDR1 MRHNA and CDR2 SNTAGT. J was trimmed by 8 bases and V by 2 bases; bases with no gene match: 5. The CDR3 runs to 14 residues. The CDR3 DNA follows: TGTGCCAGCAGTGACCGGGACAGGGGTCGGGGCTACACCTTC. Its protein product is CASSDRDRGRGYTF.

The chain uses TRBV28 and TRBJ2-7; the match to TRBD2 covers 15 bases. V gave up 4 bases and J gave up 4 bases; unmatched junction bases: 8. This CDR3 contains 17 residues. Germline V gene data show CDR1 as MDHEN and CDR2 as SYDVKM. CDR3 residues: CASSSGLAGGGFYEQYF. The CDR3 DNA reads TGTGCCAGCAGTTCAGGACTAGCGGGAGGGGGGTTTTACGAGCAGTACTTC.

This CDR3 is CASSLAGAVVQYF. CDR3 coding DNA: TGTGCCAGCAGTCTAGCGGGGGCGGTAGTGCAGTACTTC. This chain joins TRBV27 and TRBJ2-7; 10 positions agree with TRBD2. The V segment lost 5 bases and the J segment 9 bases; nucleotides outside the gene matches: 7. The CDR3 length is 13 residues. Germline CDR1 is MNHEY and CDR2 is SMNVEV (reference sequence).

CDR3 nucleotides: TGTGCCAGCAGCTTGGTTGGCAGCTCTGGAAACACCATATATTTT. Translated, it gives CASSLVGSSGNTIYF. The chain is built from TRBV5-6 and TRBJ1-3; no clear D. V was pared by 0 bases and J by 0 bases, with 7 bases between. CDR1 and CDR2 (germline): SGHDT, YYEEEE. The CDR3 has 15 amino acids. The full variable domain, its missing parts supplied by reference TRBV5-6 and TRBJ1-3, is DAGVTQSPTHLIKTRGQQVTLRCSPKSGHDTVSWYQQALGQGPQFIFQYYEEEERQRGNFPDRFSGHQFPNYSSELNVNALLLGDSALYLCASSLVGSSGNTIYFGEGSWLTVV.

This rearrangement joins TRBV4-3 to TRBJ2-2, with D hard to call. This CDR3 is 14 amino acids long. Germline V CDR1 and CDR2: LGHNA, YSLEER. The V end lost 0 bases, the J end lost 5 bases, and 7 bases lay between the germline ends. This CDR3 is CASSQDTLTGELFF. The CDR3 DNA follows: TGCGCCAGCAGCCAAGATACGCTAACCGGGGAGCTGTTTTTT.

The chain has TRBV27 and TRBJ2-6, with D perhaps TRBD2 (5 bases). V was clipped by 4 bases and J by 1 base, with 11 bases between them. The CDR3 runs 16 residues. Germline CDR1 is MNHEY and CDR2 is SMNVEV (reference sequence). The CDR3 DNA follows: TGTGCCAGCAGTTCGGTTGTAGCGTCTGGGGCCAACGTCCTGACTTTC. Translating it yields CASSSVVASGANVLTF.

V usage is TRBV5-1 and J usage is TRBJ2-2; no clear D. Germline-derived CDR1 and CDR2 are SGHRS and YFSETQ. V lost 4 bases and J lost 2, with 12 bases in between. This CDR3 comprises 15 residues. The CDR3 reads CASSELTRNTGELFF. The DNA for the CDR3 is TGCGCCAGCAGCGAGTTGACACGTAACACCGGGGAGCTGTTTTTT.

The rearrangement joins TRBV10-3 to TRBJ1-4, with D unclear. CDR3 length equals 13 residues. Germline CDR1 and CDR2: ENHRY and SYGVKD. V lost 3 bases and J lost 7, with 9 bases in between. For the CDR3, the DNA is TGTGCCATCAGTGAAGAGGGAACTGAAAAACTGTTTTTT. Its translation: CAISEEGTEKLFF.

This clone was seen more than once but under ten times. The chain couples TRBV25-1 to TRBJ2-2; a weak D match, TRBD1 (6 bases). The CDR3 has 16 amino acids. The V end was cut by 8 bases, the J end by 6 bases, with 22 bases between. The germline V gene encodes CDR1 MGHDK and CDR2 SYGVNS. The CDR3 loop is CASRDGQRERPGELFF. CDR3 coding DNA: TGTGCCAGCCGGGATGGACAGAGGGAACGGCCCGGGGAGCTGTTTTTT.

J is TRBJ2-1 and V is TRBV2; 11 positions agree with TRBD2. The J segment lost 2 bases and the V segment lost 4 bases, leaving 1 base of the junction unmatched. This CDR3 contains 15 residues. Germline CDR1 is SNHLY and CDR2 is FYNNEI. The DNA of the CDR3 is TGTGCCAGCAGTGGACTAGCGGGACCCTACAATGAGCAGTTCTTC. It is translated as CASSGLAGPYNEQFF.

The V call is TRBV14, the J call TRBJ2-1; 9 bases map to TRBD2. This CDR3 is built from 16 residues. V gave up 1 base and J gave up 5 bases; unmatched junction bases: 6. Germline V lookup: CDR1 SGHDN, CDR2 FVKESK. The CDR3 spells CASSQGTSVNHNEQFF. CDR3 DNA: TGTGCCAGCAGCCAAGGGACTAGCGTGAATCACAATGAGCAGTTCTTC.

The chain joins TRBV6-1 to TRBJ2-5; TRBD2 aligns across 16 bases. This CDR3 has 17 residues. CDR1 is MNHNS and CDR2 is SASEGT in the germline V gene. With 4 bases clipped from V and 5 bases from J, the junction kept 7 bases outside the gene matches. CDR3 coding DNA: TGTGCCAGCAGTGCCGGGACTAGCGGGAGGGCCGGGGAGACCCAGTACTTC. It encodes CASSAGTSGRAGETQYF.

The CDR3: CASSPGLAGVGGELFF. The CDR3 bases are TGTGCCAGCAGCCCTGGACTAGCGGGAGTTGGCGGGGAGCTGTTTTTT. The chain is built from TRBV9 and TRBJ2-2, with 13 bases lining up with TRBD2. After removal of 4 bases from V and 7 bases from J, the junction contained 7 bases not matched to a gene. This CDR3 contains 16 residues. Germline CDR1 reads SGDLS; CDR2 reads YYNGEE.

The rearrangement uses TRBV6-5 and TRBJ1-4, with D maybe TRBD1 (5 bases). Trimming stripped 6 bases from V and 5 bases from J, with 13 bases between. Germline V lookup: CDR1 MNHEY, CDR2 SVGAGI. The CDR3 is 14 amino acids. The CDR3 here is CASSLWGRNEKLFF. CDR3 DNA: TGTGCCAGCAGCCTATGGGGCCGAAATGAAAAACTGTTTTTT.

The J gene is TRBJ2-1, the V gene TRBV19; TRBD2 aligns across 10 bases. This CDR3 contains 14 residues. CDR1 and CDR2 (germline): LNHDA, SQIVND (reference sequence). With 10 bases clipped from V and 0 bases from J, the junction kept 3 bases outside the gene matches. CDR3 DNA sequence: TGTGCCACCATAGCGGGGGGCTCCTACAATGAGCAGTTCTTC. It translates to CATIAGGSYNEQFF.

V gene TRBV9 combines with J gene TRBJ2-7; the match to TRBD1 covers 7 bases. V shed 4 bases and J 0 bases; nucleotides not matched to a gene: 4. Germline CDR1 and CDR2: SGDLS and YYNGEE. This CDR3 has 14 amino acids. CDR3 sequence reads: CASSQGQSSYEQYF. In nucleotides, the CDR3 is TGTGCCAGCAGCCAGGGACAGAGCTCCTACGAGCAGTACTTC.

The genes are TRBV6-1 and TRBJ2-2, with 11 nucleotides matching TRBD2. This CDR3 has 15 residues. The junction had 3 bases not matched to a gene; V was cut back by 7 bases and J by 2 bases. Germline CDR1 and CDR2: MNHNS and SASEGT. CDR3 sequence: CASKLAGVNTGELFF. CDR3 nucleotide sequence: TGTGCCAGCAAACTAGCGGGAGTTAACACCGGGGAGCTGTTTTTT.

The chain recombines TRBV5-1 with TRBJ1-5; tentatively, D is TRBD1 (5 bases). With 0 bases removed from V and 0 bases from J, the gap between germline ends came to 7 bases. The V gene's germline CDR1 is SGHRS and CDR2 YFSETQ. The CDR3 covers 15 residues. Here the CDR3 reads CASSLEGISNQPQHF. CDR3 DNA sequence: TGCGCCAGCAGCTTGGAGGGGATTAGCAATCAGCCCCAGCATTTT. The variable domain in full, with the rest retrieved from reference TRBV5-1 and TRBJ1-5, is KAGVTQTPRYLIKTRGQQVTLSCSPISGHRSVSWYQQTPGQGLQFLFEYFSETQRNKGNFPGRFSGRQFSNSRSEMNVSTLELGDSALYLCASSLEGISNQPQHFGDGTRLSIL.